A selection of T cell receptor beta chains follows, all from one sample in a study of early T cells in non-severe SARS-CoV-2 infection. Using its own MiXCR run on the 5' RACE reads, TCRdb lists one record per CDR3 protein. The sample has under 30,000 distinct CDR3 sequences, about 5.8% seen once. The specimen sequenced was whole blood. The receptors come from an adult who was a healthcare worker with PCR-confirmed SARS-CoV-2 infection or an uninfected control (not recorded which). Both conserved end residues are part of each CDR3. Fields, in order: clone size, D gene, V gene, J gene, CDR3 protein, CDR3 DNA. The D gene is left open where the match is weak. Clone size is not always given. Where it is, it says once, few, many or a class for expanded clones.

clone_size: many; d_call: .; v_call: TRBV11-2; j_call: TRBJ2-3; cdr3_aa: CARTPNPRITDTQYF; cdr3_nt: TGTGCCAGGACGCCCAACCCAAGGATCACAGATACGCAGTATTTT
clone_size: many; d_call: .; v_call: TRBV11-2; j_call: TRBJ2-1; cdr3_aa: CASSPSPGTNNEQFF; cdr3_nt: TGTGCCAGCAGCCCCTCGCCCGGGACGAACAATGAGCAGTTCTTC
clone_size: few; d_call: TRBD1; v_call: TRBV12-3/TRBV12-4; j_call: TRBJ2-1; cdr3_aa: CASSSMTTGVVSQFF; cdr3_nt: TGTGCCAGCAGTTCCATGACTACAGGGGTAGTCTCGCAGTTCTTC
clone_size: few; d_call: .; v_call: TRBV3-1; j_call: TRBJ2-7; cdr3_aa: CASSLTGEQYF; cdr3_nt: TGTGCCAGCAGCCTCACGGGGGAGCAGTACTTC
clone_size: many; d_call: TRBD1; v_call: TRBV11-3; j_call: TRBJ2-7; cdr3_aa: CASSLGQGHYEQYF; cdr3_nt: TGTGCCAGCAGCTTAGGACAGGGCCACTACGAGCAGTACTTC
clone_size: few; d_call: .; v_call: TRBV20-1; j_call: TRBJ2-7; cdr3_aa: CSARDSTFSYEQYF; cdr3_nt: TGCAGTGCTAGAGATTCGACTTTCTCCTACGAGCAGTACTTC
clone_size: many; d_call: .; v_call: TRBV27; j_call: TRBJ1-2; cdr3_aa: CASSSQTIGIGYTF; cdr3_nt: TGTGCCAGCAGTTCCCAGACTATAGGTATCGGCTACACCTTC
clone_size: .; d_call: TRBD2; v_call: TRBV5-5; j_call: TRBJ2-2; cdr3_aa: CASSMGLAVLSGELFF; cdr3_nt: TGTGCCAGCAGCATGGGACTAGCGGTACTTTCCGGGGAGCTGTTTTTT
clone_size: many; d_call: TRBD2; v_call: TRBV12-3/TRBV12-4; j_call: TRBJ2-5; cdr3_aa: CASSMAGGLETQYF; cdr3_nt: TGTGCCAGTTCGATGGCGGGAGGTTTAGAGACCCAGTACTTC
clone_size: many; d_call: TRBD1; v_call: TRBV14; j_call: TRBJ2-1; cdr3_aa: CASSPTTGRSYNEQFF; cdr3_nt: TGTGCCAGCAGCCCAACGACAGGGCGCTCCTACAATGAGCAGTTCTTC
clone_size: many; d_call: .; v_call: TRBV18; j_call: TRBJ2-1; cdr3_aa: CASSPPRLVGEQFF; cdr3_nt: TGTGCCAGCTCACCACCGCGCTTAGTAGGGGAGCAGTTCTTC
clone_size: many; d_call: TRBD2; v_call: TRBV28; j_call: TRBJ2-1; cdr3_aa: CASSPPSLAGEYNEQFF; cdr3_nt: TGTGCCAGCAGTCCCCCCTCACTAGCGGGGGAATACAATGAGCAGTTCTTC
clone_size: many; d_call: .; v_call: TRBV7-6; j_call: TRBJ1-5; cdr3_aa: CASSLDSGNQPQHF; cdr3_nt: TGTGCCAGCAGCTTAGACTCGGGCAATCAGCCCCAGCATTTT
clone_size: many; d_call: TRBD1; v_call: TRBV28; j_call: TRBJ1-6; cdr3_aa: CASSLSGQGYSPLHF; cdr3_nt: TGTGCCAGCAGTTTATCCGGACAGGGGTATTCACCCCTCCACTTT
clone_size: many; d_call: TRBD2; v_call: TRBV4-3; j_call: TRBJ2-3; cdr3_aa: CASSQALAGAQATQYF; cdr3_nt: TGCGCCAGCAGCCAAGCACTAGCGGGGGCCCAAGCTACGCAGTATTTT
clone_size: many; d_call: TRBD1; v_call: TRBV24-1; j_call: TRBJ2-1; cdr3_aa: CATSGQHRGLNSYNEQFF; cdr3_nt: TGTGCCACCAGTGGTCAACACAGGGGCCTCAACTCCTACAATGAGCAGTTCTTC
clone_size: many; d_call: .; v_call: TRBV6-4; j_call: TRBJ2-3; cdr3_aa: CASSDSRLGTQYF; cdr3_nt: TGTGCCAGCAGTGACTCGAGGTTAGGTACGCAGTATTTT
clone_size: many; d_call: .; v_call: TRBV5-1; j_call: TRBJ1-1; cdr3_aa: CASRYYRENTEAFF; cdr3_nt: TGCGCCAGCAGGTATTACAGAGAGAACACTGAAGCTTTCTTT
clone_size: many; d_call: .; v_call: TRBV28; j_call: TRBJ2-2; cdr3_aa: CASRETPGPTGELFF; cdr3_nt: TGTGCCAGCAGGGAGACCCCGGGACCCACCGGGGAGCTGTTTTTT
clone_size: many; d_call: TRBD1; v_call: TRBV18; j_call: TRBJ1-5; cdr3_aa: CASSPTGGNQPQHF; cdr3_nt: TGTGCCAGCTCACCAACAGGGGGGAATCAGCCCCAGCATTTT
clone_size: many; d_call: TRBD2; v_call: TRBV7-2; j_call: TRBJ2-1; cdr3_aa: CASSFGLAGVGQFF; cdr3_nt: TGTGCCAGCAGCTTCGGACTAGCGGGAGTAGGGCAGTTCTTC
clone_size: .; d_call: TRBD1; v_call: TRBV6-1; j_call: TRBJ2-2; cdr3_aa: CASDGTGDPGELFF; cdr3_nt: TGTGCCAGCGACGGGACAGGGGACCCCGGGGAGCTGTTTTTT
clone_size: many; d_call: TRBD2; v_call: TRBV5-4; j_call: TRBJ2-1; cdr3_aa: CASSSSSRGASYNEQFF; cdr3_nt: TGTGCCAGCAGCTCGTCTTCGCGGGGGGCCTCCTACAATGAGCAGTTCTTC
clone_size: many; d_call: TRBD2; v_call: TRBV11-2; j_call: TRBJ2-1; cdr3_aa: CASSFDGGGSFNEQFF; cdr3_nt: TGTGCCAGCAGCTTTGACGGCGGGGGAAGCTTCAATGAGCAGTTCTTC
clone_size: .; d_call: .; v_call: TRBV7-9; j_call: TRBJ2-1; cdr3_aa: CASSLRWGSSQNEQFF; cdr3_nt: TGTGCCAGCAGCTTACGATGGGGGAGTTCCCAAAATGAGCAGTTCTTC
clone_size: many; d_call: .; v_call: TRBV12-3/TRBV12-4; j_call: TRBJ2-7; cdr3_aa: CASSPPGRDEQYF; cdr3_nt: TGTGCCAGCAGTCCCCCAGGACGTGACGAGCAGTACTTC
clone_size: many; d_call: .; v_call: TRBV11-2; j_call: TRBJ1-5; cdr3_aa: CASSPTGSNQPQHF; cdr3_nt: TGTGCCAGCAGCCCTACAGGAAGCAATCAGCCCCAGCATTTT
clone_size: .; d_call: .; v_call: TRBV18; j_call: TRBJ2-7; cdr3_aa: CASSVAVGERGQYF; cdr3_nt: TGTGCCAGCTCAGTTGCGGTTGGAGAGCGTGGGCAGTACTTC
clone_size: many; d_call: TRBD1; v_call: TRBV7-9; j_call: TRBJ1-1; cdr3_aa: CASSQGGYTEAFF; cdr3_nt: TGTGCCAGCAGCCAGGGGGGATACACTGAAGCTTTCTTT
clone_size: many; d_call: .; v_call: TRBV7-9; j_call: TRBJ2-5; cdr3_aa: CASSINQETQYF; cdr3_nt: TGTGCCAGCAGCATCAACCAAGAGACCCAGTACTTC
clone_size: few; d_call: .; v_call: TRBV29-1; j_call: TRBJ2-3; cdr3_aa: CSVEADTQYF; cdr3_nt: TGCAGCGTTGAAGCCGATACGCAGTATTTT
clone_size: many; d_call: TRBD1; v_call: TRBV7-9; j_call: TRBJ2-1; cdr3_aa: CASSQGWDRGHEQFF; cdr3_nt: TGTGCCAGCAGCCAGGGTTGGGACAGGGGGCATGAGCAGTTCTTC
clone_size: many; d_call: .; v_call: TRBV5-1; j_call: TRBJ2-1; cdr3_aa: CASSLVPNEQFF; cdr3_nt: TGCGCCAGCAGCTTGGTCCCCAATGAGCAGTTCTTC
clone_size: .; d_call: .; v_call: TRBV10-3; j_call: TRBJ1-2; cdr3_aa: CAISESADRAYGYTF; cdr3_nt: TGTGCCATCAGTGAGTCGGCAGACAGAGCCTATGGCTACACCTTC
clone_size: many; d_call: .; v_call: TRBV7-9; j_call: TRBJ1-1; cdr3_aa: CASSLVEGLEAFF; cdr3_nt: TGTGCCAGCAGCCTCGTTGAGGGACTCGAAGCTTTCTTT
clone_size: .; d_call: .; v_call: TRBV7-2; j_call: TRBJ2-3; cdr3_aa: CASSPNVAGTQYF; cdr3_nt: TGTGCCAGCAGCCCCAATGTGGCAGGGACGCAGTATTTT
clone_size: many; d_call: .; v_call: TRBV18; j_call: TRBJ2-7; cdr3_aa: CASSPSQAPYEQYF; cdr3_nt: TGTGCCAGCTCACCTTCACAGGCCCCCTACGAGCAGTACTTC
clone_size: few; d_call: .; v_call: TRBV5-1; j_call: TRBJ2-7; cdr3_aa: CASSLETPILSGYEQYF; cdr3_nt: TGCGCCAGCAGCTTGGAGACACCTATATTGAGCGGCTACGAGCAGTACTTC
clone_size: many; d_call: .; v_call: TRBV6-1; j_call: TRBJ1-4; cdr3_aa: CASSESLMAVTSGEKLFF; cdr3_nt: TGTGCCAGCAGTGAATCCCTCATGGCGGTGACCTCCGGGGAAAAACTGTTTTTT
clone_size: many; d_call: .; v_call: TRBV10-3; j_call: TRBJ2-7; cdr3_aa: CASSLLEDYEQYF; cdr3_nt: TGTGCCTCTTCCCTTCTGGAGGACTACGAGCAGTACTTC
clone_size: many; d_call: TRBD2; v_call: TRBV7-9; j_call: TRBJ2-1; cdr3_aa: CASSLAPVAGGHEQFF; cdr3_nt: TGTGCCAGCAGCTTAGCGCCGGTAGCGGGGGGCCATGAGCAGTTCTTC
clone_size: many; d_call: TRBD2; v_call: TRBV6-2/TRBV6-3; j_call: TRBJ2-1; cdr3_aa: CASSLTSGIEQFF; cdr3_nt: TGTGCCAGCAGTTTGACTAGCGGGATTGAGCAGTTCTTC
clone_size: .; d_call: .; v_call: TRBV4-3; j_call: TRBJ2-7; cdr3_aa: CASSQKAQAYEQYF; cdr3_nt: TGCGCCAGCAGCCAAAAGGCCCAGGCCTACGAGCAGTACTTC
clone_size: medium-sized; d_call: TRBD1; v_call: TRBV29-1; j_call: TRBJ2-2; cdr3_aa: CSVSGQGGRELFF; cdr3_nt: TGCAGCGTTAGCGGACAGGGAGGCCGGGAGCTGTTTTTT
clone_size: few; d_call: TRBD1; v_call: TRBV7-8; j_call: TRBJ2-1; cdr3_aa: CASSAVEQGAYNEQFF; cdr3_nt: TGTGCCAGCAGCGCCGTGGAGCAGGGGGCCTACAATGAGCAGTTCTTC
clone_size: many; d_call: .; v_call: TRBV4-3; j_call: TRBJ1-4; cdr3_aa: CASSQDVRDNEKLFF; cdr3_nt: TGCGCCAGCAGCCAAGATGTCAGGGATAATGAAAAACTGTTTTTT
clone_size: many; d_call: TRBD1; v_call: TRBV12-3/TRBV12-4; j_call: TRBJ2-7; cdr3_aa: CASSLSWQGANEQYF; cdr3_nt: TGTGCCAGCAGTTTAAGTTGGCAGGGGGCCAACGAGCAGTACTTC
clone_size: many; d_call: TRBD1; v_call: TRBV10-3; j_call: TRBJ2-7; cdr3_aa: CAISNPRQGTYEQYF; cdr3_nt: TGTGCCATCAGTAACCCGAGACAGGGTACCTACGAGCAGTACTTC
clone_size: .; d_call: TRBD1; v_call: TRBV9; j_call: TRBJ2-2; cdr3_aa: CASSVPGQGNHTGELFF; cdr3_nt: TGTGCCAGCAGCGTCCCCGGACAGGGGAATCACACCGGGGAGCTGTTTTTT
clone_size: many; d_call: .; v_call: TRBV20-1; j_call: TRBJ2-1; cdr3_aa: CSAFLSASNEQFF; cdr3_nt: TGCAGTGCCTTCCTAAGCGCTAGCAATGAGCAGTTCTTC
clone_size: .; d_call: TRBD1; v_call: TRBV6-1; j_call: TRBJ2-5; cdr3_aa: CASSRTGAKETQYF; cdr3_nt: TGTGCCAGCAGCAGGACAGGGGCGAAAGAGACCCAGTACTTC
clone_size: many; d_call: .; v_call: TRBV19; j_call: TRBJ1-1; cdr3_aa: CASSDGGEAFF; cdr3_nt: TGTGCCAGTAGTGACGGGGGTGAAGCTTTCTTT
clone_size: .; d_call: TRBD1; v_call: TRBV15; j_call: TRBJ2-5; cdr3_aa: CATSRDRGQETQYF; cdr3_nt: TGTGCCACCAGCAGGGACAGGGGCCAAGAGACCCAGTACTTC
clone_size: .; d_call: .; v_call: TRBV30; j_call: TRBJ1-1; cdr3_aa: CAWSRDTEAFF; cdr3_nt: TGTGCCTGGAGCCGAGACACTGAAGCTTTCTTT